The clone carrying this T cell receptor beta chain appeared a few times. Its antigen is currently unknown. The data are from a study of T cells after yellow fever vaccination. Notes on the study in general: CD4 and CD8 compartments shared a small share of clonotypes, likely from convergent recombination.

Germline CDR1 and CDR2: SQVTM and ANQGSEA. Trimming removed 2 bases from V and 5 bases from J, with 14 bases in between. This CDR3 is built from 14 residues. TCRdb fed the 5' RACE reads into MiXCR, producing one record per CDR3 protein. The data contain hundreds of thousands of distinct CDR3 sequences, 8.7% of them seen just once; the ten biggest clones take up 18%. The source of this sequence is a man younger than 35 who received the YFV17D yellow fever vaccine. The chain links TRBV29-1 to TRBJ2-3, with unresolved D. The starting material was PBMCs, obtained on the day of the first yellow fever vaccination. CDR3 bases: TGCAGCGTTGAACCCCGGACCGACGGAGATACGCAGTATTTT. Translated, it gives CSVEPRTDGDTQYF.